This T cell receptor beta chain was documented in a study of cytomegalovirus exposure and HLA in healthy donors (dated by TCRdb to the late 2010s). Broadly, across the study: According to an earlier analysis of 550 to 700 of the donors, about 179 million T cells yielded over 90 million unique TCR beta sequences and roughly 280 Gb of sequence data. In a later analysis, previously published TCR beta repertoires from 600 to 850 donors were re-analyzed and high-resolution HLA genotyping was added so that TCR occurrence patterns could be studied. All discovery cohort repertoires had been generated on a single sequencing platform. Four or five DR-DQ haplotypes were handled as single units for association and clustering because linkage in the cohort was strong. The T cell repertoires of under 750 subjects were profiled by immunosequencing and related to cytomegalovirus serostatus. A later genetic analysis took genome-wide SNP genotypes for about 60% of the roughly 670 donors and used that subset as a discovery cohort. The study was designed to test whether signatures of past pathogen exposure could be identified by cataloging public T cell receptors. Besides the first cohort of 500 to 700 subjects, a separate validation cohort made up of 120 different subjects was used. An early release that covered 640 HLA-typed donors contained approximately 300 gigabases of sequencing data and about 93 million unique TCR sequences. To predict cytomegalovirus infection status, the study brought together high-throughput TCR immunosequencing, statistical association of individual TCRs with disease status, and machine learning. Typing coverage varied by locus: roughly 629-640 donors for A, B, C, DRB1 and DQB1; roughly 500 for DQA1; nearly 610 for DPA1; 450 to 480 for DPB1. To decide whether each TCR beta V gene segment behaved as functional or pseudogenic, an earlier analysis of fewer than 750 of the donors relied on high-throughput TCR beta sequencing. Across approximately 400 genotyped donors of the cohort, an average of about 200,000 unique TCR beta nucleotide sequences per donor were sequenced, and approximately 17% of those sequences were non-productive. Among the roughly 430 genotyped donors, under 90% belonged to the genetic ancestry cluster associated with self-reported Caucasian donors. HLA typing covered class I and class II loci at four-digit resolution. Rather than using new phenotypic data, the later analysis identified candidate immune exposures from TCR beta sequences and from how often those sequences occurred across donors. Donor age, sex, ethnicity and CMV serostatus were compiled alongside the repertoire data. The investigation overall reported the following: According to a later analysis, most CMV-associated TCR beta chains appeared to be HLA-restricted, and the HLA associations seemed to be driven largely by CMV exposure. Most TCR sequences were seen in very few donors, while some public TCRs were found in many individuals. A further reported finding was that TCR beta sequences accurately predicted the HLA-A and HLA-B alleles for most subjects in the first cohort. A later analysis reported that several top co-occurrence clusters appeared linked to parvovirus B19, influenza, CMV and Epstein-Barr virus. In a later analysis, around 17,000 TCR beta sequences were associated with specific HLA alleles at a false discovery rate of 0.05. Because some donors lacked HLA typing at each locus, the association tests relied only on the typed subset. Because counts were too low, seventeen rarely observed V segments, including chromosome 9 orphons, were excluded from the earlier analysis of a few hundred of the donors. In this cohort, only TCR beta chains were sequenced, and detectable features were limited by the absence of alpha or paired-chain data. In vitro tests confirmed that three of the cytomegalovirus-associated TCR beta chains recognize cytomegalovirus antigens. Correlated functional status among segregating V segments might reflect linkage disequilibrium, but an unknown experimental factor could not be ruled out. An association between a missense DCLRE1C variant and V-gene and J-gene trimming of TCR beta chains was found in a later genetic analysis and replicated in an independent cohort. In a later analysis, the rate of TCR association differed among HLA loci, with DRB1 alleles having the most associated TCRs and HLA-C alleles having the fewest. Some IMGT-functional V segments, including TRBV6-2 and TRBV6-3, could not be distinguished by the 87-base-pair reads and were therefore excluded. In the study, some 180 TCR beta chains were listed as associated with cytomegalovirus. Assigning TCR associations to individual alleles was difficult when HLA alleles, especially DR and DQ, strongly co-occurred. A later genetic analysis reported fewer N-insertions in productive TCRs among donors in an Asian-associated ancestry cluster than the approximately 670-donor mean. The classifier was reported to diagnose cytomegalovirus status with high specificity and sensitivity in both the original cohort and the validation cohort. A group of highly shared sequence variants was considered likely to be a technical artifact of the sequencing pipeline. It was suggested by the authors that the approach could potentially be generalized to other disease states and immunological phenotypes. A later analysis found that HLA-associated TCR beta chains were more clonally expanded and had lower generation probabilities than equally common non-associated chains. In an earlier analysis of about 540 of the donors, most TCR beta V segments were observed in productive rearrangements about 87% or about 30% of the time, broadly matching IMGT annotations. Sequencing depth was assumed to be roughly uniform across donors in the presence/absence analyses, though that assumption may not hold. The only immune exposure information available for the cohort was CMV serostatus.

This clone was observed a single time. Its antigen is not yet known. No much larger clonotype is one base removed from it; base qualities were not supplied. The cohort consisted of 600 to 700 healthy bone marrow donors. All cohort members were sampled while nominally healthy, although unrecorded immune exposures were likely present. The donor tested CMV seronegative, placing the donor among the 350 or so seronegative members of the cohort. A peripheral blood sample was collected from each donor, and TCR beta sequencing was performed on peripheral blood mononuclear cells. The Qiagen DNeasy Blood Extraction Kit was used to extract genomic DNA from the blood cell samples. Receptor amplification or capture employed the immunoSEQ multiplex PCR assay. For the multiplex PCR, a mixture combining 60 forward primers for TCR Vbeta segments and 13 reverse primers for TCR Jbeta segments was used. Amplification of the CDR3 region of rearranged TCR beta genes was performed with a multiplex PCR assay on genomic DNA. The amplified TCR beta libraries were sequenced on the Illumina HiSeq System as 87-base-pair reads. The paper's processing steps were these. A later analysis counted tens of millions of unique TCR beta chains across the 600 to 850 repertoires, and around 9.9 million of these chains were shared by at least two donors. Raw reads were error-corrected and collapsed into unique sequences by a nearest-neighbor algorithm in which closely related sequences were merged to remove PCR and sequencing errors. To assign V, D and J gene segments, CDR3 sequences were aligned to IMGT reference sequences. For a sequence to be retained, a match of at least six nucleotides to both a V gene segment and a J gene segment was required. A rearrangement counted as productive if the CDR3 had no stop codons and remained in frame with V and J, and every other rearrangement counted as non-productive. CDR3 was defined by IMGT convention, running from the second conserved V-encoded cysteine to the conserved J-encoded phenylalanine. The earlier analysis of 500 to 650 of the donors excluded any sequence lacking an unambiguous match to a single V gene segment. In an earlier analysis of several hundred of the donors, V segments were called functional above 56.7% productive rearrangements and were called segregating when the between-donor standard deviation exceeded 5%. To diagnose cytomegalovirus status from the catalog of TCR beta chain sequences, a statistical classification framework was built. V and J gene assignment, in a later analysis, came from comparing TCR nucleotide sequences with IMGT/GENE-DB human TR gene sequences. In a later analysis, CDR3 sequences and most-parsimonious VDJ recombination scenarios were assigned using the TCRdist pipeline. A later analysis defined each TCR beta chain by its CDR3 amino acid sequence plus V-gene family, and excluded reads lacking a unique V-gene family. As a way to deal with suspected cross-contamination and a sequencing artifact, a later analysis dropped hundreds of nucleotide sequences that were highly shared and had low generation probability. In a later analysis, a clonal expansion index for each public chain was calculated from normalized within-repertoire ranks of inferred template counts. In a later analysis, generation probabilities were computed using a VDJ recombination model fitted to out-of-frame rearrangements, and the results were checked against IGoR. In a later analysis, TCR-TCR, TCR-HLA and TCR-CMV co-occurrence was scored with hypergeometric tests, and a repertoire-size bias correction was applied to TCR pairs. In a later analysis, false discovery rates were estimated by permuting HLA or CMV assignments 20 times. In a later analysis, co-occurring TCRs were grouped using DBSCAN, and TCRdist sequence similarity was added for clustering within HLA-allele-positive subsets. Co-occurrence clustering excluded repertoires with fewer than 30,000 or more than 120,000 public chains, plus five with anomalous nucleotide sharing. TCRdb took this table from immuneACCESS and kept in-frame rearrangements with V and J called. Such tables lack part of the clones; where checked against another copy, unresolved V genes explain under half of the gap, and the rest is unexplained. D and trimming come from the DNA, and the V and J calls and clone size come from that table. Across this sample there are 95,000 to 110,000 clones, with around 80% seen only once. Under 2% of the sample lies in the top ten.

Including the terminal cysteine and phenylalanine, the CDR3 comprises 15 residues. Just the 45-base CDR3 DNA is kept, in frame starting at base 1. The germline V gene yields MDHEN for CDR1 and SYDVKM for CDR2. V has 2 bases trimmed and J has 5 bases trimmed; junction bases matching no gene number 5. The V and J segments used are TRBV28 and TRBJ1-2; 10 nucleotides in the junction match TRBD1. Specimen: PBMCs. The source of this sequence is a woman aged 40 to 49 in good health and CMV-seronegative. The DNA sequence is given as TGTGCCAGCAGTTTAGCTGGGACAGGGGAATATGGCTACACCTTC. This is translated as CASSLAGTGEYGYTF.